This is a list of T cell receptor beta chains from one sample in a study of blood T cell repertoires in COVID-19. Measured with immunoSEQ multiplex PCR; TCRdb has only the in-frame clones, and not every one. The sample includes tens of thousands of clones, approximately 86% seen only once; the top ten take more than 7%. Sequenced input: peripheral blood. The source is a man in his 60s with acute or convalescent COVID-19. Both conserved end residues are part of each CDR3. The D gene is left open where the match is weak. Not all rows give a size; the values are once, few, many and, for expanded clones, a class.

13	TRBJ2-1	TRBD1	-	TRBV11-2	CASSRDRGNEQFF	TGTGCCAGCAGCCGCGACAGGGGCAATGAGCAGTTCTTC
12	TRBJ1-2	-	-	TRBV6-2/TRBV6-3	CASSDGGSGYTF	TGTGCCAGCAGTGACGGAGGTTCGGGCTACACCTTC
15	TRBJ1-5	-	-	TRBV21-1	CASSKVGVSNQPQHF	TGTGCCAGCAGCAAAGTAGGGGTAAGCAATCAGCCCCAGCATTTT
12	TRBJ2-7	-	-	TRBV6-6	CASSPEAYEQYF	TGTGCCAGCAGCCCCGAGGCCTACGAGCAGTACTTC
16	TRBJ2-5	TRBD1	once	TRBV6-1	CASSQDRGFGQETQYF	TGTGCCAGCAGTCAAGACAGGGGATTTGGTCAAGAGACCCAGTACTTC
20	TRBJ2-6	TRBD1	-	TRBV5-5	CASSRAGQGRGVSGANVLTF	TGTGCCAGCAGCCGCGCCGGACAGGGGCGCGGGGTCTCTGGGGCCAACGTCCTGACTTTC
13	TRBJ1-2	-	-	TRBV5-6	CASSLVRGWGYTF	TGTGCCAGCAGCTTGGTAAGGGGCTGGGGCTACACCTTC
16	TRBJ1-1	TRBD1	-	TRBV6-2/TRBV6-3	CASSSGGTGLYTEAFF	TGTGCCAGCAGTTCCGGGGGGACAGGATTATACACTGAAGCTTTCTTT
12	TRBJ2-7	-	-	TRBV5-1	CASSTDLYEQYF	TGCGCCAGCAGCACCGACTTGTACGAGCAGTACTTC
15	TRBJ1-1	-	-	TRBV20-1	CSASRIRHLNTEAFF	TGCAGTGCTAGTCGGATCCGACACCTGAACACTGAAGCTTTCTTT
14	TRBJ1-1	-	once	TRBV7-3	CASSPEGQHTEAFF	TGTGCCAGCAGCCCAGAAGGACAGCACACTGAAGCTTTCTTT
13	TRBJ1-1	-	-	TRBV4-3	CASSFSWGGEAFF	TGCGCCAGCAGCTTCTCATGGGGAGGAGAAGCTTTCTTT
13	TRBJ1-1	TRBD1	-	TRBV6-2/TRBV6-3	CASTPGGWTEAFF	TGTGCCAGCACCCCAGGGGGCTGGACTGAAGCTTTCTTT
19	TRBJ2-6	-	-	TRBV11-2	CASSLVLGSVRTGANVLTF	TGTGCCAGCAGCTTAGTTCTAGGATCGGTTAGGACTGGGGCCAACGTCCTGACTTTC
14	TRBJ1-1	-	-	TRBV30	CAWSVKGLNTEAFF	TGTGCCTGGAGTGTAAAGGGGTTGAACACTGAAGCTTTCTTT
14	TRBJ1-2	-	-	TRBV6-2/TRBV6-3	CASSYAGTSYGYTF	TGTGCCAGCAGTTACGCCGGGACATCGTATGGCTACACCTTC
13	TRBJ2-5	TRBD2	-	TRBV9	CASSVAGGQTQYF	TGTGCCAGCAGCGTAGCGGGGGGGCAGACCCAGTACTTC
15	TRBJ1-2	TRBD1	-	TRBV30	CAWSVRGRGLRGYTF	TGTGCCTGGAGTGTACGGGGCAGGGGGCTTCGTGGCTACACCTTC
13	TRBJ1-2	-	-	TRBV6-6	CASNSKPNYGYTF	TGTGCCAGCAACAGTAAACCCAACTATGGCTACACCTTC
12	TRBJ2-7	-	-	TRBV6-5	CASSQGPYEQYF	TGTGCCAGCAGCCAGGGTCCGTACGAGCAGTACTTC
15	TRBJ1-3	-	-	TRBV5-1	CASSLGSGLGNTIYF	TGCGCCAGCAGCTTGGGGTCAGGGCTTGGAAACACCATATATTTT
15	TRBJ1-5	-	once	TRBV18	CASSPGQITDQPQHF	TGTGCCAGCTCACCGGGACAAATAACAGATCAGCCCCAGCATTTT
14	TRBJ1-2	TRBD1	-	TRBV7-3	CASSSPDRESGYTF	TGTGCCAGCAGCTCCCCTGACAGGGAGAGTGGCTACACCTTC
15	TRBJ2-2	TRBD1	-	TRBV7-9	CASSPPGTGPGELFF	TGTGCCAGCAGCCCGCCCGGGACAGGGCCCGGGGAGCTGTTTTTT
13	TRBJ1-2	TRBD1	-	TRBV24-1	CATSDRTGGRYTF	TGTGCCACCAGTGACCGGACAGGGGGCCGCTACACCTTC
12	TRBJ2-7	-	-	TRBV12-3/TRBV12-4	CASSFGGYEQYF	TGTGCCAGCAGTTTCGGGGGCTACGAGCAGTACTTC
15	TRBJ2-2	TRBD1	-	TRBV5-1	CASSLVSTGVGELFF	TGCGCCAGCAGCTTGGTGTCAACAGGGGTCGGGGAGCTGTTTTTT
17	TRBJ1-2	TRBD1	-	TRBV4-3	CASSQDLATGGVYGYTF	TGCGCCAGCAGCCAAGACTTAGCCACAGGGGGCGTCTATGGCTACACCTTC
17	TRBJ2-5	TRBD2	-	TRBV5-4	CASSPGGSGRTQETQYF	TGTGCCAGCAGCCCCGGCGGTAGCGGGAGGACGCAAGAGACCCAGTACTTC
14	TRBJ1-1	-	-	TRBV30	CAWSVRGVDTEAFF	TGTGCCTGGAGTGTCAGGGGTGTGGACACTGAAGCTTTCTTT
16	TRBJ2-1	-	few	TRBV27	CASRVLRISAYNEQFF	TGTGCCAGCAGGGTTTTGAGAATTAGCGCATACAATGAGCAGTTCTTC
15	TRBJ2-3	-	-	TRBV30	CAWSVNGARTDTQYF	TGTGCCTGGAGTGTAAATGGGGCACGCACAGATACGCAGTATTTT
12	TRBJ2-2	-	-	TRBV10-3	CAINSWTGELFF	TGTGCCATCAACAGTTGGACCGGGGAGCTGTTTTTT
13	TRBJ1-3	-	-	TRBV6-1	CASSDGAGNTIYF	TGTGCCAGCAGTGACGGGGCTGGAAACACCATATATTTT
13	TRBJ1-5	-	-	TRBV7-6	CASSLGRNQPQHF	TGTGCCAGCAGCTTAGGCAGAAATCAGCCCCAGCATTTT
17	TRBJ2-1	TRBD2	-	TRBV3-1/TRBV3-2	CASSQEVGLAGENEQFF	TGTGCCAGCAGCCAAGAGGTCGGGCTAGCGGGGGAGAATGAGCAGTTCTTC
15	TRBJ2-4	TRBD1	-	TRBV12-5	CASGWTGLAKNIQYF	TGTGCTAGTGGTTGGACAGGGTTAGCCAAAAACATTCAGTACTTC
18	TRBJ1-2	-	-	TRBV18	CASSRVLGGRETSYGYTF	TGTGCCAGCTCACGAGTTCTTGGGGGCCGAGAAACATCCTATGGCTACACCTTC
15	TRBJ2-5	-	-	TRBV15	CATRSGPKYQETQYF	TGTGCCACCCGGTCAGGGCCCAAGTACCAAGAGACCCAGTACTTC
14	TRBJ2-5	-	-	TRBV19	CASSMGTSGETQYF	TGTGCCAGTAGTATGGGGACATCCGGGGAGACCCAGTACTTC
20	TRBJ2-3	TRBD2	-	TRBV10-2	CASSDARRTSGRRGRDTQYF	TGCGCCAGCAGTGATGCCCGTCGGACTAGCGGGAGAAGGGGCCGAGATACGCAGTATTTT
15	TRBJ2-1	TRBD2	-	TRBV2	CASSAGTSGYNEQFF	TGTGCCAGCAGTGCCGGGACTAGCGGCTACAATGAGCAGTTCTTC
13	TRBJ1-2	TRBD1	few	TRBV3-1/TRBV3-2	CASSQATGFGYTF	TGTGCCAGCAGCCAAGCGACAGGGTTCGGCTACACCTTC
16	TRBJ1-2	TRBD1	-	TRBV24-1	CATSVPETGHAYGYTF	TGTGCCACCAGTGTCCCTGAGACAGGGCACGCCTATGGCTACACCTTC
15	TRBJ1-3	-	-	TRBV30	CAWSAKGNSGNTIYF	TGTGCCTGGAGTGCTAAGGGGAACTCTGGAAACACCATATATTTT
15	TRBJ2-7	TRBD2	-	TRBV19	CASSTGLAASYEQYF	TGTGCCAGTAGTACGGGACTAGCGGCATCCTACGAGCAGTACTTC
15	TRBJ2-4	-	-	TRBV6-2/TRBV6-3	CASSSPEYFKNIQYF	TGTGCCAGCAGTTCGCCTGAGTACTTCAAAAACATTCAGTACTTC
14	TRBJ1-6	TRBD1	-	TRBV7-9	CASSGTGGNSPLHF	TGTGCCAGCAGCGGGACAGGGGGGAATTCACCCCTCCACTTT
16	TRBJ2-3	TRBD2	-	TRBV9	CASSVRTSGVQDTQYF	TGTGCCAGCAGCGTGAGGACTAGCGGGGTCCAAGATACGCAGTATTTT
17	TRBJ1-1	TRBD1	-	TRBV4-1	CASSQDGTGYLGTEAFF	TGCGCCAGCAGCCAAGATGGGACAGGGTACCTTGGAACTGAAGCTTTCTTT
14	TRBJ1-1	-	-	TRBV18	CASSPGQGNTEAFF	TGTGCCAGCTCACCGGGGCAGGGAAACACTGAAGCTTTCTTT
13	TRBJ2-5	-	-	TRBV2	CASSLPSRETQYF	TGTGCCAGCAGCCTCCCCTCTCGAGAGACCCAGTACTTC